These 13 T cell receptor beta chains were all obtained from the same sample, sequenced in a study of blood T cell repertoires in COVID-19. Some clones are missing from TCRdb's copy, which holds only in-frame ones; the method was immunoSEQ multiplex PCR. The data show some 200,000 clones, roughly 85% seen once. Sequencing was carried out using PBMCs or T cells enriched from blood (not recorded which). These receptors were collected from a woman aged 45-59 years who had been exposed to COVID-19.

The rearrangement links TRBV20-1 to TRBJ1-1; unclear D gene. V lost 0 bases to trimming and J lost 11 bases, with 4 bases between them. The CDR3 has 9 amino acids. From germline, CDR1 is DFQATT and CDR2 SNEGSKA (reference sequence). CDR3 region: CSARDRAFF. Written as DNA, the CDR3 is TGCAGTGCTAGAGATCGGGCTTTCTTT.

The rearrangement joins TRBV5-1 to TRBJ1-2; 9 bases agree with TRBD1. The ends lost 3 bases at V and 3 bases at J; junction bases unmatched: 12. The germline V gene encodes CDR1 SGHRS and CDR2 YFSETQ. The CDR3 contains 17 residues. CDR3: CASSSPGGTGSDYGYTF. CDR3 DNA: TGCGCCAGCAGCTCACCGGGGGGGACAGGGAGCGACTATGGCTACACCTTC.

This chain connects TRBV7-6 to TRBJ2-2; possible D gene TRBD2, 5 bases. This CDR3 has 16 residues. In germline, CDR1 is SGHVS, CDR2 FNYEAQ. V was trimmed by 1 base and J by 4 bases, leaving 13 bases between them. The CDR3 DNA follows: TGTGCCAGCAGCTTAGTGCTAGCTGGCGGCACCGGGGAGCTGTTTTTT. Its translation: CASSLVLAGGTGELFF.

CDR3 residues: CASSTGVSSGNTIYF. CDR3 sequence (DNA): TGTGCCAGCAGTACAGGGGTTAGCTCTGGAAACACCATATATTTT. The chain is built from TRBV2 and TRBJ1-3; TRBD1 aligns across 7 bases. This CDR3 contains 15 residues. Germline values: CDR1 SNHLY, CDR2 FYNNEI. The ends lost 5 bases at V and 0 bases at J; junction bases unmatched: 4. Looking up the rest from reference TRBV2 and TRBJ1-3 gives the full variable domain: EPEVTQTPSHQVTQMGQEVILRCVPISNHLYFYWYRQILGQKVEFLVSFYNNEISEKSEIFDDQFSVERPDGSNFTLKIRSTKLEDSAMYFCASSTGVSSGNTIYFGEGSWLTVV.

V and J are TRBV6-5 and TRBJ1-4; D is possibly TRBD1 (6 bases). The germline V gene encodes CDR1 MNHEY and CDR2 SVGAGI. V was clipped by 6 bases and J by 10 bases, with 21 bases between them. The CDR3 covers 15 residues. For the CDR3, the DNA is TGTGCCAGCAGGGGAGGGGGTCCGTTAACTGGAAAACTGTTTTTT. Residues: CASRGGGPLTGKLFF.

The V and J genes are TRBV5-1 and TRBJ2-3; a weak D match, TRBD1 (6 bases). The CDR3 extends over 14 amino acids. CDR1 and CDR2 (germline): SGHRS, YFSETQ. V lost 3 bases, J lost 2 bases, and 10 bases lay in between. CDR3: CASSSGHPTDTQYF. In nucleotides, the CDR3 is TGCGCCAGCAGCTCGGGACATCCCACAGATACGCAGTATTTT. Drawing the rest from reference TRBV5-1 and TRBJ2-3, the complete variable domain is KAGVTQTPRYLIKTRGQQVTLSCSPISGHRSVSWYQQTPGQGLQFLFEYFSETQRNKGNFPGRFSGRQFSNSRSEMNVSTLELGDSALYLCASSSGHPTDTQYFGPGTRLTVL.

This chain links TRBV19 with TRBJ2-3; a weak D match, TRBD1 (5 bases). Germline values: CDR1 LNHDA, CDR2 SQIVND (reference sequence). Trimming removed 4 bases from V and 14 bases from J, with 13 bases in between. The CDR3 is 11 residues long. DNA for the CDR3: TGTGCCAGTAGTAAGGACATCTCGTGGTATTTT. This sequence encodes CASSKDISWYF.

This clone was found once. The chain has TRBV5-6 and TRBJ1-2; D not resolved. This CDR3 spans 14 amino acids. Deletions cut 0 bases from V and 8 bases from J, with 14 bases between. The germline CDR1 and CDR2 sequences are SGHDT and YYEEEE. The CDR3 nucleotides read TGTGCCAGCAGCTTGGGGCGCGGGAAAAGCGGCTACACCTTC. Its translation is CASSLGRGKSGYTF.

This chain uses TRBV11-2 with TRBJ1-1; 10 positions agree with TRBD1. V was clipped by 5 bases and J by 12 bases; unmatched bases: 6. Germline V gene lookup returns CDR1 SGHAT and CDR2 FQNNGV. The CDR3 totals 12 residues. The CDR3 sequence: CASSPGTGVPFF. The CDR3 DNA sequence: TGTGCCAGCAGCCCGGGGACAGGGGTTCCTTTCTTT.

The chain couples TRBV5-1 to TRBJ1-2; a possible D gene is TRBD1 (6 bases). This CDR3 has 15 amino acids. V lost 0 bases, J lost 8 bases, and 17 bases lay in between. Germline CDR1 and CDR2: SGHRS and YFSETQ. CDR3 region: CASSLEVRGSDGYTF. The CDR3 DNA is TGCGCCAGCAGCTTGGAGGTCAGGGGTTCCGACGGCTACACCTTC.

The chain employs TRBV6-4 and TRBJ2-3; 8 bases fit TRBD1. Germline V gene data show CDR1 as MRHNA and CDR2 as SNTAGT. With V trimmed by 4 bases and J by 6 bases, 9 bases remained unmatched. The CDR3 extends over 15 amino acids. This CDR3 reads CASSGPPGGKDTQYF. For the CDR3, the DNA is TGTGCCAGCAGTGGCCCCCCAGGGGGCAAGGATACGCAGTATTTT.

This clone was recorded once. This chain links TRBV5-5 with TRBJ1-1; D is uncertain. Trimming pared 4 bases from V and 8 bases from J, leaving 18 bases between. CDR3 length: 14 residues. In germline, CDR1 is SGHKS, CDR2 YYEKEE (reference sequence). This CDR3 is CASSPRGLTEEAFF. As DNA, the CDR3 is TGTGCCAGCAGCCCCCGAGGACTGACGGAAGAAGCTTTCTTT.

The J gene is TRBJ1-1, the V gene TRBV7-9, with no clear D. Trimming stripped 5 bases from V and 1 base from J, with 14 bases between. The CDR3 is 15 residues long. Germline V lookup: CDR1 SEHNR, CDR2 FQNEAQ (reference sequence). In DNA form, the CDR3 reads TGTGCCAGCAGCCCGCGAGCCACCCCGAACACTGAAGCTTTCTTT. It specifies CASSPRATPNTEAFF.